Described below is a single T cell receptor (beta chain) sequence and its context. The sample originates from a study of blood T cell repertoires in COVID-19. The table came from immunoSEQ multiplex PCR; TCRdb's copy has only in-frame clones and leaves some out. This table has around 250,000 clones, around 85% appearing once. Donors of Cohort 3 who recovered were those that had two negative PCRs, clearance, or symptom resolution. The source is a woman between 50 and 59 years old who had recovered from COVID-19. Input material: PBMCs or T cells enriched from blood (not recorded which).

The CDR3 nucleotides read TGTGCCAGCAGGGGACAGGGATACCATGGCTACACCTTC. Protein product: CASRGQGYHGYTF. The chain has TRBV2 and TRBJ1-2; 9 bases agree with TRBD1. Looked up from germline, CDR1 is SNHLY and CDR2 is FYNNEI. Unmatched junction bases numbered 5, after V lost 6 bases and J lost 6 bases. The CDR3 runs 13 residues.